These 4 T cell receptor beta chains came from one sample sequenced in a study of T cell responses to AZD1222 COVID-19 vaccine. Clones were read by immunoSEQ multiplex PCR, and TCRdb kept only the in-frame ones, dropping some. In the table there are about 140,000 clones, 65% to 90% of which are singletons. The input for sequencing was peripheral blood, taken 28 days after the second dose of the MenACWY control vaccine. The receptor source for this set is an adult who received the MenACWY meningococcal vaccine as a control.

The chain uses TRBV28 and TRBJ2-2, with D perhaps TRBD2 (6 bases). Germline V gene data show CDR1 as MDHEN and CDR2 as SYDVKM. Trimming cost V 6 bases and J 4 bases, with 21 bases left between them. The CDR3 runs to 17 residues. The CDR3 region is CASSQDVRLEGTGELFF. The DNA for the CDR3 is TGTGCCAGCAGCCAGGACGTCCGGTTGGAGGGCACCGGGGAGCTGTTTTTT.

Regarding this clone: Other DNA variants within this sample encode the same CDR3. V usage is TRBV5-4 and J usage is TRBJ2-2; 11 nucleotides agree with TRBD1. Germline-derived CDR1 and CDR2 are SGHNT and YYREEE (reference sequence). The CDR3 sequence is 15 residues long. Germline trimming cut 4 bases from V and 5 bases from J; bases unmatched to any gene: 4. For the CDR3, the DNA is TGTGCCAGCAGCCTGGACAGGGGGCGAACCGGGGAGCTGTTTTTT. Protein: CASSLDRGRTGELFF.

The rearrangement links TRBV30 to TRBJ1-1; D is unresolved. The CDR3 loop spans 11 amino acids. Germline CDR1 reads GTSNPN; CDR2 reads SVGIG (reference sequence). Trimming shortened V by 5 bases and J by 5 bases, and 9 bases separated the two germline ends. The CDR3 protein is CAWVRRTEAFF. In nucleotides, the CDR3 is TGTGCCTGGGTTAGGAGGACTGAAGCTTTCTTT.

V is TRBV21-1 and J is TRBJ2-1; the table's TRBD1 call for D was not verified on the DNA. TRBV21-1 is marked as a pseudogene. The CDR3 is 12 residues long. This CDR3 is CASPDSYNEQFF. As DNA, the CDR3 is TGTGCCAGCCCCGACAGTTACAATGAGCAGTTCTTC.